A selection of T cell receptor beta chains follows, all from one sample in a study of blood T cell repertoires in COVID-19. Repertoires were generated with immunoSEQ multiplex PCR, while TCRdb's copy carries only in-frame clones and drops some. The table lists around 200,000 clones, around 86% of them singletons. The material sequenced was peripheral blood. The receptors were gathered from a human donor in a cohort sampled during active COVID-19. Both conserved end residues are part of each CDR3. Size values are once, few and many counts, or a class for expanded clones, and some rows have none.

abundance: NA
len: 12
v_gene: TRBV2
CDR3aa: CASSEQHYEQYF

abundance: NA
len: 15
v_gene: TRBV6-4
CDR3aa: CASSDSVGGTLGVTF

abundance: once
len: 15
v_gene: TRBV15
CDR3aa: CATSRVGQLNSPLHF

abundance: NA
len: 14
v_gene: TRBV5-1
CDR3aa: CASSPDRGWETQYF

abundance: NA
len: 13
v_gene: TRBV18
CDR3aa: CASSPTVNTEAFF

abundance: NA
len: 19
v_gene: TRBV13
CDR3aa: CASSRGLGQGVSSSYEQYF

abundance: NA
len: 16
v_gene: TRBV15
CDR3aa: CATSSSGRAGQETQYF

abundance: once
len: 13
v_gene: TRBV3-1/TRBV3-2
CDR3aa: CASSQYGRETQYF

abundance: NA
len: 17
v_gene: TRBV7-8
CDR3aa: CASSPQGRGGATDTQYF

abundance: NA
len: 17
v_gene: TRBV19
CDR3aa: CASSIRDRGPGANVLTF

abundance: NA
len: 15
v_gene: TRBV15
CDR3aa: CATTQSPSREETQYF

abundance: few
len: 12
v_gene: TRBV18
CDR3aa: CASSRTNQPQHF

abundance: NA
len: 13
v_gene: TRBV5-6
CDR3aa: CASSGGHPDTQYF

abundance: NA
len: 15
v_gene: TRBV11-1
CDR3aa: CASSLAQGTQETQYF

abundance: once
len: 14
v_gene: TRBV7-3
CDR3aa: CASSLSSGNYEQYF

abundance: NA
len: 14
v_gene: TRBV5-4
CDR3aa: CASSSKLADSPLHF

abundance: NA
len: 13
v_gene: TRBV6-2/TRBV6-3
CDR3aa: CASSWGVGTEAFF

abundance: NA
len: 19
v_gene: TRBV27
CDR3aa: CASSPREPWKGRPYNEQFF

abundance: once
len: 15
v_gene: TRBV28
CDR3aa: CASSLGARGSEKLFF

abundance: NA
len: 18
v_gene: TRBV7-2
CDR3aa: CASSPYPARSGVQETQYF

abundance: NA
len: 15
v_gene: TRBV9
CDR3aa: CASSAGTDLNQPQHF

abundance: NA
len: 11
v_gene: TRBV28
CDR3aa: CASSYRGSMFF

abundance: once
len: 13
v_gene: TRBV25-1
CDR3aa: CASSESGNQPQHF